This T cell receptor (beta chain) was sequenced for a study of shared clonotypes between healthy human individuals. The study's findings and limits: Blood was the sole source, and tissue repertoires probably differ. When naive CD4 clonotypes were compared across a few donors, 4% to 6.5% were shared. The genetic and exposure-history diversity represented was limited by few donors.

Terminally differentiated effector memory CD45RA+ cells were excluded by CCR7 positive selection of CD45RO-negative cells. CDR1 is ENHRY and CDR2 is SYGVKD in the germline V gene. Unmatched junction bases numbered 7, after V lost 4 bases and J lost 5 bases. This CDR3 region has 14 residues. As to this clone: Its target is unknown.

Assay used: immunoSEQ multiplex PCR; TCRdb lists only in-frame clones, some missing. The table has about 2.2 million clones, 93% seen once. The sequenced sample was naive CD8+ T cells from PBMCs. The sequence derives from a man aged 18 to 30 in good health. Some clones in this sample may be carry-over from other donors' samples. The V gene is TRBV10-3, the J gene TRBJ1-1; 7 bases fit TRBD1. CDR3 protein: CAISGQGKRTEAFF. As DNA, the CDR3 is TGTGCCATCAGTGGACAGGGAAAAAGGACTGAAGCTTTCTTT.